This T cell receptor beta chain was identified in a study of blood T cell repertoires in COVID-19. For the study at large: The study drew acute and convalescent COVID-19 samples from the United States, Italy and Spain.

Some clones are missing from TCRdb's copy, which holds only in-frame ones; the method was immunoSEQ multiplex PCR. The sample shows approximately 46,000 clones, under 90% of them seen only once. Trimming took off 7 bases at V and 7 bases at J, with 9 bases between the two ends. The V gene's germline CDR1 is KGHDR and CDR2 SFDVKD. The CDR3 runs 11 residues. The source is a woman in her 70s with acute or convalescent COVID-19. The chain employs TRBV24-1 and TRBJ1-1, with D unresolved. The sample comprised peripheral blood. This CDR3 reads CATRYGDEAFF. CDR3 nucleotide sequence: TGTGCCACCAGATACGGGGATGAAGCTTTCTTT.